Described below is a single T cell receptor (beta chain) sequence and its context. This sample was included in a study of T cell changes during pregnancy in multiple sclerosis. Measured with immunoSEQ multiplex PCR; TCRdb has only the in-frame clones, and not every one. The data show about 72,000 clones, under 95% seen once. This TCR derives from a female donor with multiple sclerosis, enrolled in a pregnancy study. The sequenced sample was peripheral blood, obtained in the second trimester of pregnancy.

CDR3 sequence reads: CASSFGGGSEAFF. The CDR3 nucleotides are TGTGCCAGCAGCTTCGGGGGAGGGAGTGAAGCTTTCTTT. The chain joins TRBV7-3 to TRBJ1-1; D perhaps matches TRBD1 (5 bases). From germline, CDR1 is SGHTA and CDR2 FQGTGA. There are 13 residues in the CDR3. Trimming took off 3 bases at V and 7 bases at J, with 12 bases between the two ends.